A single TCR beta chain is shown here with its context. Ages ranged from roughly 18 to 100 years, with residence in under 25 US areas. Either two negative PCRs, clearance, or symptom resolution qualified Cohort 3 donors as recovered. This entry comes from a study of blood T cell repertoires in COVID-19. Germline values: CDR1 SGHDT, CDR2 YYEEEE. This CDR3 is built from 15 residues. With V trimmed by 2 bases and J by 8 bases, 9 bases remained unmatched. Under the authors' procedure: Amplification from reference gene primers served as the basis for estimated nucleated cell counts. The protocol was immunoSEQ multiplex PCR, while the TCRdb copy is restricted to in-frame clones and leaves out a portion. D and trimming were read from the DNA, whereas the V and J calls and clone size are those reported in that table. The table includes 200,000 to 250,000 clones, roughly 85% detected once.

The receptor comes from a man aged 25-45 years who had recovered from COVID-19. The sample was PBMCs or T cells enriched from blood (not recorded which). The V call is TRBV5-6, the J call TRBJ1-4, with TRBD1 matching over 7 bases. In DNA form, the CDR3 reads TGTGCCAGCAGCTTACCAGAGGGGGCACGCGAAAAACTGTTTTTT. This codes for CASSLPEGAREKLFF.